One and the same sample provided the 9 T cell receptor beta chains below, sequenced in a study of blood T cells in healthy people across ages. Then a second PCR, running about 6 to 12 cycles, was carried out with a sample-barcoded 5' primer and a J-beta primer mix. A single record per CDR3 protein comes from TCRdb applying MiXCR to the 5' RACE reads. The top ten hold around 4% of the sample, which has approximately 1.5 million distinct CDR3 sequences, roughly 43% seen once. Sequenced input: blood. Receptors were obtained from a woman younger than 35 in good health.

V usage is TRBV20-1 and J usage is TRBJ2-1; TRBD1 matches at 8 bases. The CDR3 runs 17 residues. Germline loops: CDR1 DFQATT, CDR2 SNEGSKA (reference sequence). Trimming cost V 1 base and J 5 bases; bases outside gene matches: 13. Here the CDR3 reads CSARARTGTGINNEQFF. For the CDR3, the DNA is TGCAGTGCTAGAGCAAGGACCGGGACAGGAATCAACAATGAGCAGTTCTTC.

Concerning this clonotype: A much larger clone differs by one base, so this may be a read error. The chain joins TRBV7-2 to TRBJ2-1; D ambiguous. The CDR3 loop spans 13 amino acids. Trimming took 4 bases from V and 4 from J, leaving 8 bases between them. From germline, CDR1 is SGHTA and CDR2 FQGNSA. The CDR3 region is CASSWTTYNEQFF. For the CDR3, the DNA is TGTGCCAGCAGCTGGACGACTTACAATGAGCAGTTCTTC.

J is TRBJ2-1 and V is TRBV6-2 or TRBV6-3; 8 bases fit TRBD2. CDR1 is MNHEY and CDR2 is SVGEGT in the germline V gene. CDR3 size: 14 residues. The V segment lost 6 bases and the J segment 8 bases; nucleotides outside the gene matches: 9. The CDR3 DNA follows: TGTGCCAGCAGCGACATAGCGGGGCTGTATGAGCAGTTCTTC. Encoded protein: CASSDIAGLYEQFF.

This clonotype turned up a few times. V gene TRBV29-1 combines with J gene TRBJ1-5, with D perhaps TRBD1 (6 bases). The CDR3 has 14 residues. Germline V CDR1 and CDR2: SQVTM, ANQGSEA. The V and J ends lost 4 bases and 1 base respectively, with 11 bases between them. CDR3: CSVGNGGSNQPQHF. CDR3 bases: TGCAGCGTTGGCAACGGGGGCAGCAATCAGCCCCAGCATTTT.

This chain connects TRBV20-1 to TRBJ2-7; maybe TRBD2 (6 bases). Per germline, CDR1 DFQATT and CDR2 SNEGSKA (reference sequence). V lost 3 bases and J 7 bases, leaving 19 bases between the germline ends. This CDR3 contains 14 residues. CDR3 loop: CSASKRGGYNEQYF. The CDR3 DNA reads TGCAGTGCTAGTAAGAGGGGAGGCTACAATGAGCAGTACTTC.

This clonotype showed up many times. The chain links TRBV7-2 to TRBJ2-3; D is undetermined. Germline V gives CDR1 SGHTA, CDR2 FQGNSA. With 1 base removed from V and 3 bases from J, the gap between germline ends came to 8 bases. This CDR3 comprises 14 residues. In nucleotides, the CDR3 is TGTGCCAGCAGCTTAGATACTGTGACAGATACGCAGTATTTT. Translated, it gives CASSLDTVTDTQYF.

The V call is TRBV6-5, the J call TRBJ1-3, with 10 bases fitting TRBD1. The CDR3 has 18 residues. In germline, CDR1 is MNHEY, CDR2 SVGAGI. Germline trimming cut 2 bases from V and 4 bases from J; bases unmatched to any gene: 11. CDR3 coding DNA: TGTGCCAGCAGTTACACCAAGACAGGGGGCTCGAAAGGAAACACCATATATTTT. Protein sequence: CASSYTKTGGSKGNTIYF.

This CDR3 is CASSPRLAFEQFF. The CDR3, as DNA: TGTGCCAGCAGCCCCAGACTAGCGTTTGAGCAGTTCTTC. The gene calls are TRBV27 and TRBJ2-1; TRBD2 matches 8 bases. The J segment lost 9 bases and the V segment lost 6 bases, leaving 7 bases of the junction unmatched. Germline V CDR1 and CDR2: MNHEY, SMNVEV (reference sequence). The CDR3 covers 13 residues.

This clonotype was counted a few times. The chain employs TRBV11-2 and TRBJ2-3; 8 bases map to TRBD1. Trimming cost V 5 bases and J 3 bases; bases outside gene matches: 4. There are 14 residues in the CDR3. From germline, CDR1 is SGHAT and CDR2 FQNNGV. CDR3 amino acids: CASSMDRATDTQYF. For the CDR3, the DNA is TGTGCCAGCAGCATGGACAGGGCTACAGATACGCAGTATTTT. Together with reference TRBV11-2 and TRBJ2-3, the CDR3 gives the full variable domain: EAGVAQSPRYKIIEKRQSVAFWCNPISGHATLYWYQQILGQGPKLLIQFQNNGVVDDSQLPKDRFSAERLKGVDSTLKIQPAKLEDSAVYLCASSMDRATDTQYFGPGTRLTVL.